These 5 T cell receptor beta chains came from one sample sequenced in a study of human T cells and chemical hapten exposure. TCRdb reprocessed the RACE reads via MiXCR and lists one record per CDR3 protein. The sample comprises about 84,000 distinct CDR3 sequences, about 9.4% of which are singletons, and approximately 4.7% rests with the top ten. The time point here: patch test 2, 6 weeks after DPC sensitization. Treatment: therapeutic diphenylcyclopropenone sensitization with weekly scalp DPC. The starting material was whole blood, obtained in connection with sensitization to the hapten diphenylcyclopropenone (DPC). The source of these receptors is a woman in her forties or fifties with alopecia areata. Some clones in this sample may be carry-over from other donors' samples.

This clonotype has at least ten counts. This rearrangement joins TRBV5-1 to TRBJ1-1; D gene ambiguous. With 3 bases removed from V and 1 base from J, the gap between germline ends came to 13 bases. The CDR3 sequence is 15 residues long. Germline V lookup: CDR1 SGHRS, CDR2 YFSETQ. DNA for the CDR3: TGCGCCAGCAGCTCCCCCTTCCCAGGGAACACTGAAGCTTTCTTT. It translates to CASSSPFPGNTEAFF.

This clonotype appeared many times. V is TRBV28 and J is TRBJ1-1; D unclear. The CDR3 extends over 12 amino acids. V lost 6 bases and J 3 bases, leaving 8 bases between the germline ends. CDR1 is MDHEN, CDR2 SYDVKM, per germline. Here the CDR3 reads CASSLGDTEAFF. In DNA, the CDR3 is TGTGCCAGCAGCCTGGGTGACACTGAAGCTTTCTTT. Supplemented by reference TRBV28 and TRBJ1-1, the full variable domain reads DVKVTQSSRYLVKRTGEKVFLECVQDMDHENMFWYRQDPGLGLRLIYFSYDVKMKEKGDIPEGYSVSREKKERFSLILESASTNQTSMYLCASSLGDTEAFFGQGTRLTVV.

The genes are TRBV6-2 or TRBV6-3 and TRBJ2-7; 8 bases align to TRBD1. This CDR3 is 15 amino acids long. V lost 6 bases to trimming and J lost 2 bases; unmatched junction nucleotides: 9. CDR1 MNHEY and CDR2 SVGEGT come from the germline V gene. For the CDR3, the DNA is TGTGCCAGCAGCTCCCGTGGACAGGGAACCTACGAGCAGTACTTC. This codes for CASSSRGQGTYEQYF.

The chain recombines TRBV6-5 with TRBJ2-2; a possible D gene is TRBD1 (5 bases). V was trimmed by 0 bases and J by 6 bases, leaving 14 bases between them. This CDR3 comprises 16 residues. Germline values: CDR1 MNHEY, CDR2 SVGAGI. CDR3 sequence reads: CASSYSIFQGPGELFF. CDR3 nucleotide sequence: TGTGCCAGCAGTTACTCGATATTCCAGGGCCCCGGGGAGCTGTTTTTT.

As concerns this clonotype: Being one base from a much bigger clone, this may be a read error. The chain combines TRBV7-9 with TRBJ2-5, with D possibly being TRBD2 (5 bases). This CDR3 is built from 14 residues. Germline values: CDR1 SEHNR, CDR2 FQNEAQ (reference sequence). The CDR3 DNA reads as TGTGCCAACAGCCCGGGGTTTGGCTCAGAGACCCAGTACTTC. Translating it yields CANSPGFGSETQYF.